Given below is one TCR beta chain in context. This CDR3 is 15 amino acids long. Germline V gene sequence: CDR1 SGHTA, CDR2 FQGNSA. The V end lost 1 base, the J end lost 6 bases, and 13 bases lay between the germline ends. These data belong to a study of blood T cell repertoires in COVID-19. At the level of the study: Sites in the United States, Italy and Spain provided acute and convalescent COVID-19 samples. From T cells, B-cell-depleted T cells, or PBMCs came the material, which was cDNA or gDNA.

Source study methods: Amplification with reference gene primers provided the estimates of nucleated cell counts. Repertoires were generated with immunoSEQ multiplex PCR, while TCRdb's copy carries only in-frame clones and drops some. The V and J calls and clone size are taken from that table; D and trimming were inferred from the DNA. The sample comprises 150,000 to 200,000 clones, about 76% of which are singletons, and roughly 7.8% rests with the top ten. The rearrangement links TRBV7-2 to TRBJ2-4, with TRBD1 as a possible D gene (5 bases). Source material: peripheral blood. The sequence came from a woman aged 45-60 years with active or convalescent COVID-19. CDR3 sequence (DNA): TGTGCCAGCAGCTTAGGCCAGGGCCCCCCAAACATTCAGTACTTC. This encodes CASSLGQGPPNIQYF.